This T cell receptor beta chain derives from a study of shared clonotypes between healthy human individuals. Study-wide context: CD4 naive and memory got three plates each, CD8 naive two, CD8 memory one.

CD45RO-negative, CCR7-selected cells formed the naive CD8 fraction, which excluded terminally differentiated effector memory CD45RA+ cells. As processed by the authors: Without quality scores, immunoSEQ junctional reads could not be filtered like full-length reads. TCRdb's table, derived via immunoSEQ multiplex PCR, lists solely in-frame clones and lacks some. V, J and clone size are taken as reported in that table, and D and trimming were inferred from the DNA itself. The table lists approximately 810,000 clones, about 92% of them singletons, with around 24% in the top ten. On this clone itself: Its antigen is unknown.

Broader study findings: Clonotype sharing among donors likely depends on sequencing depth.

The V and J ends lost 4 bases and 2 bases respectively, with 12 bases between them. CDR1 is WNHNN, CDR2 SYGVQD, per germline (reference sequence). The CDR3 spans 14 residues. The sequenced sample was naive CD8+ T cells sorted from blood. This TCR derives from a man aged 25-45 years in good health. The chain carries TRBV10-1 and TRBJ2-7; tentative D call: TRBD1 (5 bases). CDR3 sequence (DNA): TGCGCCAGCAGTGGTAGTGTGGGGCCCTACGAGCAGTACTTC. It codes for CASSGSVGPYEQYF.